This passage covers 24 T cell receptor beta chains from one sample sequenced in a study of shared clonotypes between healthy human individuals. Repertoires were generated with immunoSEQ multiplex PCR, while TCRdb's copy carries only in-frame clones and drops some. The table shows roughly 2.1 million clones, with roughly 91% occurring only once. Naive CD8 populations comprised CD45RO-negative cells positively selected for CCR7, excluding terminally differentiated effector memory CD45RA+ cells. The sequencing sample was made of naive CD8+ T cells from PBMCs. These receptors were obtained from a young man in good health. Some clones in this sample may be carry-over from other donors' samples.

The V gene is TRBV5-1, the J gene TRBJ2-7; 11 bases are a match to TRBD2. The CDR3 sequence is 17 residues long. V lost 4 bases and J lost 2; bases outside the gene matches: 11. Per germline, CDR1 SGHRS and CDR2 YFSETQ. This CDR3 is CASSPRGSGRGTYEQYF. CDR3 bases: TGCGCCAGCAGCCCCCGGGGTAGCGGGAGGGGAACCTACGAGCAGTACTTC.

As regards this clone: The same CDR3 also results from other DNA sequences found in this sample. V usage is TRBV27 and J usage is TRBJ2-7, with TRBD2 matching over 12 bases. CDR3 length: 16 residues. Per the germline V gene, CDR1 is MNHEY and CDR2 is SMNVEV (reference sequence). V trimming: 3 bases; J trimming: 3 bases; junction bases outside the gene matches: 6. The CDR3 nucleotides read TGTGCCAGCAGTTTTTCACTAGCGGGAGGATACTACGAGCAGTACTTC. Translation gives CASSFSLAGGYYEQYF.

This rearrangement joins TRBV18 to TRBJ1-1; 10 bases are shared with TRBD1. The length of the CDR3 is 16 residues. CDR1 and CDR2 (germline): KGHSH, LQKENI. V lost 2 bases to trimming and J lost 0 bases; unmatched junction nucleotides: 3. CDR3: CASSPDRGRLNTEAFF. The CDR3 DNA reads as TGTGCCAGCTCACCAGACAGGGGGCGATTGAACACTGAAGCTTTCTTT.

The chain combines TRBV27 with TRBJ1-2; possible D gene TRBD1, 5 bases. Per the germline V gene, CDR1 is MNHEY and CDR2 is SMNVEV (reference sequence). This CDR3 contains 13 residues. V was trimmed by 10 bases and J by 2 bases, leaving 14 bases between them. Here the CDR3 reads CATPPGPNYGYTF. DNA for the CDR3: TGTGCCACCCCGCCAGGGCCCAACTATGGCTACACCTTC.

V gene TRBV2 combines with J gene TRBJ2-5; TRBD2 might be the D (6 bases). The CDR3 sequence is 15 residues long. From germline, CDR1 is SNHLY and CDR2 FYNNEI. Trimming shortened V by 8 bases and J by 0 bases, and 16 bases separated the two germline ends. CDR3 coding DNA: TGTGCCAGCTCCGGGGGAAGCAGGGACCAAGAGACCCAGTACTTC. This encodes CASSGGSRDQETQYF.

The chain has TRBV19 and TRBJ2-7; weak D call: TRBD1 (7 bases). V was cut by 6 bases and J by 7 bases, with 22 bases left in between. The CDR3 is made up of 15 amino acids. Germline CDR1 LNHDA, CDR2 SQIVND (reference sequence). CDR3 in DNA: TGTGCCAGTAGCCCCGACAGGGTTTCACGGGGGGAGCAGTACTTC. It encodes CASSPDRVSRGEQYF.

The V gene is TRBV25-1, the J gene TRBJ2-7, with D possibly being TRBD1 (7 bases). V lost 2 bases and J lost 2, with 16 bases in between. The CDR3 loop spans 16 amino acids. The V gene's germline CDR1 is MGHDK and CDR2 SYGVNS. The CDR3 DNA reads as TGTGCCAGCAGTGAAGGCGCGGGGACAGTTCCCTACGAGCAGTACTTC. It translates to CASSEGAGTVPYEQYF.

This clone appeared once. The chain carries TRBV28 and TRBJ2-7, with D perhaps matching TRBD1 (5 bases). The CDR3 spans 11 residues. Trimming removed 6 bases from V and 4 bases from J, with 7 bases in between. CDR1 MDHEN and CDR2 SYDVKM come from the germline V gene. CDR3 region: CASRDIYEQYF. CDR3 nucleotide sequence: TGTGCCAGCAGGGACATTTACGAGCAGTACTTC.

CDR3 in amino acids: CASSSRSGTSGAYEQYF. The DNA of the CDR3 is TGTGCCAGCAGCTCCCGTTCGGGGACTAGCGGCGCCTACGAGCAGTACTTC. This chain connects TRBV7-9 to TRBJ2-7, with TRBD2 identical over 11 bases. The V and J ends lost 4 bases and 2 bases, in that order; junction bases with no gene match: 10. The CDR3 has 17 amino acids. Germline V gives CDR1 SEHNR, CDR2 FQNEAQ (reference sequence).

The rearrangement links TRBV5-1 to TRBJ2-3; 11 bases fit TRBD2. This CDR3 region has 16 residues. In germline, CDR1 is SGHRS, CDR2 YFSETQ. After removal of 4 bases from V and 4 bases from J, the junction contained 8 bases not matched to a gene. The CDR3, as DNA: TGCGCCAGCAGCCCGAAACTAGCGGGAGTCCCAGATACGCAGTATTTT. Protein sequence: CASSPKLAGVPDTQYF.

The V gene is TRBV2, the J gene TRBJ2-5, with D unclear. In germline, CDR1 is SNHLY, CDR2 FYNNEI. The CDR3 covers 15 residues. V lost 8 bases and J lost 2, with 18 bases in between. This CDR3 reads CASEVRAPLQETQYF. The CDR3 DNA reads as TGTGCCAGCGAGGTTCGGGCCCCTCTTCAAGAGACCCAGTACTTC.

The chain has TRBV7-8 and TRBJ2-7; D ambiguous. V was cut by 5 bases and J by 0 bases, with 11 bases left in between. CDR1 and CDR2 from the germline V gene are SGHVS and FQNEAQ. The CDR3 extends over 14 amino acids. As DNA, the CDR3 is TGTGCCAGCAGCCCCCGACTTAACTCCTACGAGCAGTACTTC. Its translation is CASSPRLNSYEQYF.

Concerning this clone itself: Other DNA sequences in this specimen translate into the identical CDR3. This chain links TRBV9 with TRBJ2-1; D gene ambiguous. The CDR3 length is 15 residues. V dropped 0 bases and J dropped 10 bases, with 17 bases sitting between them. The germline V gene encodes CDR1 SGDLS and CDR2 YYNGEE. The CDR3 spells CASSVDGGRLREQFF. In DNA form, the CDR3 reads TGTGCCAGCAGCGTAGATGGCGGACGGTTACGAGAGCAGTTCTTC.

This clone was seen once. This chain uses TRBV7-8 with TRBJ2-7, with D hard to call. Germline values: CDR1 SGHVS, CDR2 FQNEAQ. V lost 1 base, J lost 2 bases, and 12 bases lay in between. This CDR3 has 15 residues. The CDR3 DNA reads as TGTGCCAGCAGCTTAGAAGGGTTTGAGGCCTACGAGCAGTACTTC. This codes for CASSLEGFEAYEQYF. The whole variable domain, filled in from reference TRBV7-8 and TRBJ2-7, reads GAGVSQSPRYKVAKRGQDVALRCDPISGHVSLFWYQQALGQGPEFLTYFQNEAQLDKSGLPSDRFFAERPEGSVSTLKIQRTQQEDSAVYLCASSLEGFEAYEQYFGPGTRLTVT.

The chain uses TRBV19 and TRBJ2-1; 12 nucleotides match TRBD2. Germline CDR1 LNHDA, CDR2 SQIVND (reference sequence). The junction had 6 bases not matched to a gene; V was cut back by 6 bases and J by 3 bases. The CDR3 is 16 amino acids. The CDR3 DNA reads TGTGCCAGTAGGCTAGCGGGAGGGACACTCTACAATGAGCAGTTCTTC. Protein sequence: CASRLAGGTLYNEQFF. Using reference TRBV19 and TRBJ2-1 for the parts outside the CDR3, the full variable domain is DGGITQSPKYLFRKEGQNVTLSCEQNLNHDAMYWYRQDPGQGLRLIYYSQIVNDFQKGDIAEGYSVSREKKESFPLTVTSAQKNPTAFYLCASRLAGGTLYNEQFFGPGTRLTVL.

This rearrangement joins TRBV6-5 to TRBJ1-5; TRBD1 is a possible D gene (5 bases). V shed 4 bases and J shed 4 bases, with 8 bases lying between them. This CDR3 spans 13 amino acids. CDR1 and CDR2 (germline): MNHEY, SVGAGI. The CDR3 region has the DNA TGTGCCAGCAGTTGGGGCCAAAATCAGCCCCAGCATTTT. Protein: CASSWGQNQPQHF.

The chain recombines TRBV27 with TRBJ1-1; a possible D gene is TRBD1 (6 bases). V gave up 5 bases and J gave up 8 bases, with 18 bases separating them. Germline V gene lookup returns CDR1 MNHEY and CDR2 SMNVEV (reference sequence). This CDR3 spans 14 amino acids. The CDR3 is CASSPKTGWAEAFF. DNA for the CDR3: TGTGCCAGCAGTCCAAAAACAGGGTGGGCCGAAGCTTTCTTT.

V and J are TRBV27 and TRBJ2-7; 8 bases map to TRBD2. V was clipped by 5 bases and J by 2 bases; unmatched bases: 8. In germline, CDR1 is MNHEY, CDR2 SMNVEV (reference sequence). CDR3 size: 15 residues. The CDR3, as DNA: TGTGCCAGCAGTATGCTAGCGGGCCCAACCTACGAGCAGTACTTC. Protein: CASSMLAGPTYEQYF.

The chain has TRBV21-1 and TRBJ1-2. TRBV21-1 represents a pseudogene. The CDR3 spans 15 residues. CDR3 in amino acids: CASSKMGGNTYGYTF. CDR3 DNA sequence: TGTGCCAGCAGCAAAATGGGGGGAAACACCTATGGCTACACCTTC.

The rearrangement links TRBV4-1 to TRBJ1-1; TRBD1 might be the D (5 bases). The CDR3 is made up of 15 amino acids. V dropped 4 bases and J dropped 1 base, with 13 bases sitting between them. Germline V CDR1 and CDR2: MGHRA, YSYEKL. The CDR3 here is CASSPEGLRNTEAFF. The CDR3, as DNA: TGCGCCAGCAGCCCGGAGGGACTCAGGAACACTGAAGCTTTCTTT.

V and J are TRBV5-4 and TRBJ2-2, with 9 bases lining up with TRBD2. Per the germline V gene, CDR1 is SGHNT and CDR2 is YYREEE (reference sequence). Trimming took 2 bases from V and 3 from J; bases not matched to a gene: 5. This CDR3 comprises 16 residues. CDR3 nucleotide sequence: TGTGCCAGCAGCTTTTCCCTAGCGGGGCACACCGGGGAGCTGTTTTTT. This codes for CASSFSLAGHTGELFF.

The chain carries TRBV29-1 and TRBJ1-2; the D gene is possibly TRBD1 (5 bases). Germline V gives CDR1 SQVTM, CDR2 ANQGSEA. The CDR3 is 13 amino acids. Between the trimmed V and J ends, which lost 3 bases and 5 bases, there was a span of 13 bases. CDR3 in amino acids: CSVDLQGPYGYTF. The CDR3 nucleotides are TGCAGCGTTGATTTGCAGGGACCATATGGCTACACCTTC. Filled out from reference TRBV29-1 and TRBJ1-2, the complete variable domain reads SAVISQKPSRDICQRGTSLTIQCQVDSQVTMMFWYRQQPGQSLTLIATANQGSEATYESGFVIDKFPISRPNLTFSTLTVSNMSPEDSSIYLCSVDLQGPYGYTFGSGTRLTVV.

The chain combines TRBV9 with TRBJ1-2, with 7 bases matching TRBD1. Germline CDR1 reads SGDLS; CDR2 reads YYNGEE. The CDR3 extends over 16 amino acids. Trimming took 4 bases from V and 8 from J; bases not matched to a gene: 17. Here the CDR3 reads CASSWPRQGSRKGYTF. CDR3 DNA sequence: TGTGCCAGCAGCTGGCCTCGACAGGGTTCGAGGAAGGGCTACACCTTC.

This chain links TRBV6-5 with TRBJ2-1, with 11 bases matching TRBD2. Germline loops: CDR1 MNHEY, CDR2 SVGAGI. V gave up 8 bases and J gave up 3 bases; unmatched junction bases: 6. The CDR3 has 15 amino acids. The CDR3, as DNA: TGTGCCAGCGCGCCCGGGACTAGCGGCTACAATGAGCAGTTCTTC. This codes for CASAPGTSGYNEQFF.